The 16 T cell receptor beta chains below come from one sample, sequenced in a study of human T cells and chemical hapten exposure. TCRdb ran MiXCR on the RACE reads and lists one entry per CDR3 protein. The sample has roughly 200,000 distinct CDR3 sequences; about 22% are singletons. As for time point: patch test 3, about 24 weeks after DPC sensitization. Indicated treatment: therapeutic diphenylcyclopropenone sensitization with weekly scalp DPC. The material sequenced was whole blood, taken in connection with sensitization to the hapten diphenylcyclopropenone (DPC). These receptors came from a woman aged 40 to 50 with alopecia areata. Some clones in this sample may be carry-over from other donors' samples.

This rearrangement joins TRBV4-3 to TRBJ1-5, with D hard to call. The V and J ends lost 0 bases and 7 bases respectively, with 7 bases between them. This CDR3 contains 13 residues. CDR1 LGHNA and CDR2 YSLEER come from the germline V gene. This CDR3 reads CASSQDLGQPQHF. The CDR3 DNA is TGCGCCAGCAGCCAAGATCTAGGGCAGCCCCAGCATTTT.

The V gene is TRBV29-1, the J gene TRBJ2-1; 11 bases are a match to TRBD2. The V segment lost 7 bases and the J segment 0 bases; nucleotides outside the gene matches: 11. This CDR3 comprises 17 residues. Per the germline V gene, CDR1 is SQVTM and CDR2 is ANQGSEA. The CDR3 loop is CSAAGLADPSSYNEQFF. CDR3 coding DNA: TGCAGCGCAGCGGGACTAGCGGACCCGAGCTCCTACAATGAGCAGTTCTTC.

The table lists this clonotype with many counts. The rearrangement uses TRBV29-1 and TRBJ1-1; tentative D call: TRBD1 (6 bases). From germline, CDR1 is SQVTM and CDR2 ANQGSEA. The CDR3 totals 12 residues. Trimming stripped 6 bases from V and 4 bases from J, with 12 bases between. DNA for the CDR3: TGCAGCGTACAGGGATATACCACTGAAGCTTTCTTT. Amino acids: CSVQGYTTEAFF.

The chain carries TRBV7-8 and TRBJ2-7; the D is unclear. The CDR3 spans 16 residues. CDR1 and CDR2 (germline): SGHVS, FQNEAQ. V lost 5 bases and J lost 3, with 20 bases in between. This chain's CDR3 is CASSRRPLLGNYEQYF. In DNA, the CDR3 is TGTGCCAGCAGCCGTCGACCGCTGCTTGGGAACTACGAGCAGTACTTC.

This clonotype came up a few times. Its ends do not fully match the called genes, so a read error is possible. The chain has TRBV28 and TRBJ1-2; 8 positions match TRBD1. This CDR3 spans 14 amino acids. Germline values: CDR1 MDHEN, CDR2 SYDVKM. This chain's CDR3 is CASSSRGPGQADDF. CDR3 nucleotide sequence: TGTGCCAGCAGTTCAAGAGGGCCGGGACAGGCCGACGACTTC.

This clonotype showed up just a few times. The chain recombines TRBV7-2 with TRBJ2-3; 7 nucleotides match TRBD2. The germline CDR1 and CDR2 sequences are SGHTA and FQGNSA. Germline trimming cut 2 bases from V and 0 bases from J; bases unmatched to any gene: 5. The CDR3 runs 16 residues. The CDR3 bases are TGTGCCAGCAGCTTACTTCTAGCGGCTAGCACAGATACGCAGTATTTT. Protein product: CASSLLLAASTDTQYF. Looking up the rest from reference TRBV7-2 and TRBJ2-3 gives the full variable domain: GAGVSQSPSNKVTEKGKDVELRCDPISGHTALYWYRQSLGQGLEFLIYFQGNSAPDKSGLPSDRFSAERTGGSVSTLTIQRTQQEDSAVYLCASSLLLAASTDTQYFGPGTRLTVL.

The chain's CDR3 is CSASRLAGSYEQYF. The CDR3 bases are TGCAGTGCTAGCCGTCTAGCGGGCTCCTACGAGCAGTACTTC. This chain joins TRBV20-1 and TRBJ2-7; 8 nucleotides agree with TRBD2. The germline gives CDR1 DFQATT, CDR2 SNEGSKA (reference sequence). This CDR3 has 14 amino acids. The junction had 4 bases not matched to a gene; V was cut back by 3 bases and J by 0 bases.

The chain is built from TRBV6-2 or TRBV6-3 and TRBJ2-4; 8 nucleotides match TRBD1. The CDR3 contains 14 residues. Per the germline V gene, CDR1 is MNHEY and CDR2 is SVGEGT. V lost 0 bases to trimming and J lost 7 bases; unmatched junction nucleotides: 2. The CDR3 loop is CASSYSTGENIQYF. CDR3 DNA: TGTGCCAGCAGTTACTCGACAGGGGAGAACATTCAGTACTTC.

This clonotype was seen a few times. The rearrangement links TRBV9 to TRBJ2-4; TRBD2 is a possible D gene (6 bases). Germline V lookup: CDR1 SGDLS, CDR2 YYNGEE. The CDR3 sequence is 17 residues long. V shed 0 bases and J shed 7 bases, with 20 bases lying between them. The CDR3 reads CASSVVLGTQRWNIQYF. The CDR3 bases are TGTGCCAGCAGCGTAGTCTTGGGGACTCAGAGGTGGAACATTCAGTACTTC.

This clonotype came up a few times. The CDR3 DNA follows: TGTGCCTGGGGCACCGGGACCCACACTGAAGCTTTCTTT. Its protein is CAWGTGTHTEAFF. The chain links TRBV30 to TRBJ1-1; D possibly corresponds to TRBD1 (5 bases). Trimming shortened V by 5 bases and J by 3 bases, and 13 bases separated the two germline ends. This CDR3 has 13 residues. CDR1 is GTSNPN, CDR2 SVGIG, per germline (reference sequence).

This clonotype was detected only a few times. This sequence joins TRBV20-1 and TRBJ1-4, with 8 bases aligning to TRBD1. This CDR3 has 13 residues. V was pared by 3 bases and J by 4 bases, with 1 base of the junction left unmatched. Germline lookup yields CDR1 DFQATT and CDR2 SNEGSKA (reference sequence). The CDR3 DNA is TGCAGTGCTAGGACAGGGGTTAATGAAAAACTGTTTTTT. Amino acids: CSARTGVNEKLFF.

This clonotype has a count of ten or more. The chain is built from TRBV12-3 or TRBV12-4 and TRBJ1-1; TRBD1 matches at 10 bases. The CDR3 contains 14 residues. Unmatched junction bases numbered 4, after V lost 5 bases and J lost 4 bases. This CDR3 is CASSRQGASTEAFF. DNA of the CDR3: TGTGCCAGCAGTAGACAGGGGGCCAGCACTGAAGCTTTCTTT.

This clonotype was seen a few times. This chain connects TRBV4-3 to TRBJ2-1, with D uncertain. The CDR3 length is 13 residues. Germline CDR1 reads LGHNA; CDR2 reads YSLEER. V dropped 7 bases and J dropped 6 bases, with 13 bases sitting between them. The CDR3 DNA reads TGCGCCAGCACCAGCCAAATCGGCAATGAGCAGTTCTTC. Protein product: CASTSQIGNEQFF.

This clonotype occurred a few times. The chain has TRBV28 and TRBJ1-5; maybe TRBD1 (6 bases). From germline, CDR1 is MDHEN and CDR2 SYDVKM. Trimming removed 6 bases from V and 11 bases from J, with 17 bases in between. The CDR3 runs to 13 residues. CDR3 protein: CASSRSGAPAQHF. The DNA for the CDR3 is TGTGCCAGCAGCCGTTCGGGGGCTCCGGCCCAGCATTTT.

This clonotype was counted a few times. This sequence joins TRBV24-1 and TRBJ2-3; TRBD2 matches 10 bases. Trimming cost V 3 bases and J 5 bases; bases outside gene matches: 13. The CDR3 is made up of 18 amino acids. The germline V gene has CDR1 KGHDR and CDR2 SFDVKD. CDR3 bases: TGTGCCACCAGTGATCCCGGGGGCCCAGCGGGAGGGGGAGATACGCAGTATTTT. Protein: CATSDPGGPAGGGDTQYF.

The chain carries TRBV28 and TRBJ2-1; 8 bases match TRBD1. Germline assignment: CDR1 MDHEN and CDR2 SYDVKM. The V segment lost 4 bases and the J segment 6 bases; nucleotides outside the gene matches: 14. CDR3 length equals 17 residues. The CDR3 sequence: CASSSYPGQVLGNEQFF. DNA of the CDR3: TGTGCCAGCAGTTCTTACCCGGGACAGGTTCTCGGCAATGAGCAGTTCTTC.